A selection of T cell receptor beta chains follows, all from one sample in a study of T cell changes during pregnancy in multiple sclerosis. TCRdb keeps only in-frame clones here, not all; method: immunoSEQ multiplex PCR. The repertoire holds 50,000 or so clones, with approximately 94% as singletons. This material consisted of CD4+ T cells from peripheral blood mononuclear cells, taken in the third trimester of pregnancy. Receptor source: a female donor with multiple sclerosis, enrolled in a pregnancy study. CDR3s include the opening cysteine and the closing phenylalanine or tryptophan. The D gene is left open where the match is weak. Clone size is shown for a subset of rows, as once, few, many or a class of expanded clone.

J gene,clone size,D gene,V gene,CDR3 protein,CDR3 DNA
TRBJ2-2,.,.,TRBV11-3,CASSYDSLTGELFF,TGTGCCAGCAGCTACGACAGCCTCACCGGGGAGCTGTTTTTT
TRBJ1-6,.,TRBD1,TRBV27,CASSLLPAPGQGGSPLHF,TGTGCCAGCAGTTTGTTGCCTGCCCCGGGACAGGGTGGTTCACCCCTCCACTTT
TRBJ1-4,.,TRBD1,TRBV2,CASTGQGRVEKLFF,TGTGCCAGCACCGGACAGGGTCGTGTTGAAAAACTGTTTTTT
TRBJ1-1,.,TRBD1,TRBV29-1,CSTSTGTEAFF,TGCAGCACCTCGACAGGGACTGAAGCTTTCTTT
TRBJ2-3,.,.,TRBV6-4,CASSEGGGTDTQYF,TGTGCCAGCAGTGAGGGCGGGGGCACAGATACGCAGTATTTT
TRBJ1-2,.,.,TRBV19,CASSRGKTYNYGYTF,TGTGCCAGTAGTCGGGGAAAAACTTATAACTATGGCTACACCTTC
TRBJ2-1,.,.,TRBV9,CASSGGTRAYNEQFF,TGTGCCAGCAGCGGAGGGACACGGGCTTACAATGAGCAGTTCTTC
TRBJ1-2,once,.,TRBV9,CVSSPPVGVSLYGYTF,TGTGTCAGCAGCCCCCCCGTAGGGGTCTCCCTCTATGGCTACACCTTC
TRBJ1-2,.,.,TRBV7-9,CASSQRQVGYTF,TGTGCCAGCAGCCAAAGACAGGTCGGCTACACCTTC
TRBJ2-5,.,TRBD2,TRBV13,CASSLAGGSDETQYF,TGTGCCAGCAGCTTAGCGGGCGGGAGTGATGAGACCCAGTACTTC
TRBJ2-7,.,TRBD2,TRBV28,CAAETSGGEQYF,TGTGCCGCGGAAACTAGCGGGGGGGAGCAGTACTTC
TRBJ1-1,.,.,TRBV30,CAWETTGGNTEAFF,TGTGCCTGGGAAACGACAGGAGGGAACACTGAAGCTTTCTTT
TRBJ1-5,.,.,TRBV19,CASSNLYSNQPQHF,TGTGCCAGTAGTAACTTATATAGCAATCAGCCCCAGCATTTT
TRBJ1-2,.,TRBD1,TRBV19,CASSMGQGVSNYGYTF,TGTGCCAGTAGTATGGGACAGGGGGTATCTAACTATGGCTACACCTTC
TRBJ2-2,.,TRBD1,TRBV7-2,CASSYRGSNTGELFF,TGTGCCAGCAGCTACAGGGGATCGAACACCGGGGAGCTGTTTTTT
TRBJ2-1,.,TRBD2,TRBV11-3,CASSLDLSGPVNEQFF,TGTGCCAGCAGCTTAGATCTTAGCGGGCCGGTCAATGAGCAGTTCTTC
TRBJ2-2,.,.,TRBV10-3,CAISSSVNTGELFF,TGTGCCATCAGCTCTAGCGTAAACACCGGGGAGCTGTTTTTT
TRBJ2-6,.,.,TRBV30,CAWSRTTSSGANVLTF,TGTGCCTGGAGCCGGACTACAAGCTCTGGGGCCAACGTCCTGACTTTC
TRBJ2-1,.,TRBD2,TRBV7-2,CASSTRTSGMGMGYNEQFF,TGTGCCAGCAGCACCCGGACTAGCGGGATGGGCATGGGGTACAATGAGCAGTTCTTC
TRBJ1-2,.,.,TRBV28,CASSSGGYYGYTF,TGTGCCAGCAGTTCTGGGGGCTACTATGGCTACACCTTC
TRBJ1-3,.,.,TRBV9,CASSVGGAMRSGNTIYF,TGTGCCAGCAGCGTAGGGGGAGCCATGAGGTCTGGAAACACCATATATTTT
TRBJ1-3,.,TRBD1,TRBV15,CATRRTGGGNSGNTIYF,TGTGCCACCAGAAGGACAGGGGGTGGAAACTCTGGAAACACCATATATTTT
TRBJ1-6,.,TRBD1,TRBV9,CASSAGQGGINSPLHF,TGTGCCAGCAGCGCCGGACAGGGAGGGATCAATTCACCCCTCCACTTT
TRBJ2-7,.,TRBD2,TRBV6-1,CASSKTGEGLYEQYF,TGTGCCAGCAGTAAGACGGGGGAGGGTCTCTACGAGCAGTACTTC
TRBJ1-2,.,.,TRBV28,CASSLSGAGTSYGYTF,TGTGCCAGCAGTTTAAGCGGGGCGGGGACCTCCTATGGCTACACCTTC
TRBJ1-1,.,TRBD1,TRBV2,CASSYRGLNTEAFF,TGTGCCAGCAGTTACAGGGGCCTGAACACTGAAGCTTTCTTT
TRBJ2-6,.,TRBD1,TRBV6-1,CASVDRGPGANVLTF,TGTGCCTCGGTGGACAGGGGGCCTGGGGCCAACGTCCTGACTTTC
TRBJ1-6,.,TRBD1,TRBV28,CASRGQGSFNSPLHF,TGTGCCAGCAGGGGACAGGGATCATTCAATTCACCCCTCCACTTT
TRBJ1-4,.,TRBD1,TRBV5-1,CASSWTGRGEKLFF,TGCGCCAGCAGCTGGACAGGGCGGGGTGAAAAACTGTTTTTT
TRBJ2-7,.,TRBD1,TRBV7-2,CASSLARRQGTPYEQYF,TGTGCCAGCAGCTTAGCTCGACGACAGGGGACCCCCTACGAGCAGTACTTC
TRBJ2-7,.,TRBD2,TRBV4-1,CASSQDTRTSRYEQYF,TGCGCCAGCAGCCAAGATACTCGGACTAGTCGCTACGAGCAGTACTTC
TRBJ1-3,.,.,TRBV2,CASSQGLTGNTIYF,TGTGCCAGCAGCCAGGGGTTGACTGGAAACACCATATATTTT
TRBJ2-2,once,.,TRBV6-6,CASSYETGELFF,TGTGCCAGCAGTTATGAGACCGGGGAGCTGTTTTTT
TRBJ2-7,.,TRBD1,TRBV19,CASSIDLRQGSPYEQYF,TGTGCCAGTAGTATAGATCTCCGACAGGGAAGTCCCTACGAGCAGTACTTC
TRBJ1-1,.,.,TRBV11-2,CASSLVPGALTEAFF,TGTGCCAGCAGCTTAGTCCCAGGGGCCCTCACTGAAGCTTTCTTT
TRBJ2-7,.,.,TRBV11-3,CASSLTALYEQYF,TGTGCCAGCAGCTTGACAGCACTCTACGAGCAGTACTTC
TRBJ1-3,.,.,TRBV2,CASRTETFSGNTIYF,TGTGCCAGCCGCACAGAAACTTTCTCTGGAAACACCATATATTTT
TRBJ2-7,.,TRBD2,TRBV27,CASSWGGSGEQYF,TGTGCCAGCAGTTGGGGGGGATCAGGGGAGCAGTACTTC
TRBJ2-1,.,.,TRBV19,CASSIYGGEAEQFF,TGTGCCAGTAGTATATATGGTGGCGAGGCTGAGCAGTTCTTC
TRBJ2-3,.,TRBD2,TRBV19,CASRGTSGFTDTQYF,TGTGCCAGTAGAGGGACTAGCGGGTTTACAGATACGCAGTATTTT
TRBJ1-2,.,TRBD1,TRBV7-9,CASSFLVSGGDTNYGYTF,TGTGCCAGCAGCTTCCTCGTTTCAGGGGGCGATACTAACTATGGCTACACCTTC
TRBJ2-3,.,.,TRBV7-2,CASSLGTGPTDTQYF,TGTGCCAGCAGCTTAGGGACTGGCCCTACAGATACGCAGTATTTT
TRBJ1-4,.,.,TRBV7-8,CASSPLLKVSANEKLFF,TGTGCCAGCAGCCCGCTCCTGAAAGTATCAGCGAATGAAAAACTGTTTTTT
TRBJ1-1,.,.,TRBV6-1,CASRERVGTEAFF,TGTGCCAGCAGGGAGAGGGTGGGCACTGAAGCTTTCTTT